Following are 5 T cell receptor beta chains from one sample sequenced in a study of blood T cell repertoires in COVID-19. Assay: immunoSEQ multiplex PCR; the TCRdb copy retains only in-frame clones and omits some. The table has approximately 82,000 clones, around nine tenths seen once. The specimen sequenced was PBMCs or T cells enriched from blood (not recorded which). These receptors all come from a woman aged 45-65 years with acute COVID-19.

The chain combines TRBV7-6 with TRBJ2-1, with a weak D call TRBD2 (5 bases). Germline V gene lookup returns CDR1 SGHVS and CDR2 FNYEAQ. Trimming cost V 4 bases and J 0 bases, with 13 bases left between them. CDR3 length: 16 amino acids. CDR3 loop: CASSSRPGSSYNEQFF. CDR3 coding DNA: TGTGCCAGCAGCTCAAGGCCGGGAAGCTCCTACAATGAGCAGTTCTTC.

The genes are TRBV7-8 and TRBJ1-6; D is unclear. Germline V gene data show CDR1 as SGHVS and CDR2 as FQNEAQ. V shed 4 bases and J shed 8 bases, with 18 bases lying between them. CDR3 length equals 16 residues. DNA for the CDR3: TGTGCCAGCAGCTCAGACACATTTTTCGTGGATTCACCCCTCCACTTT. Its translation: CASSSDTFFVDSPLHF. The full variable domain, its missing parts supplied by reference TRBV7-8 and TRBJ1-6, is GAGVSQSPRYKVAKRGQDVALRCDPISGHVSLFWYQQALGQGPEFLTYFQNEAQLDKSGLPSDRFFAERPEGSVSTLKIQRTQQEDSAVYLCASSSDTFFVDSPLHFGNGTRLTVT.

The chain is built from TRBV7-8 and TRBJ1-5, with TRBD1 matching 10 bases. J was trimmed by 2 bases and V by 1 base; bases with no gene match: 8. The germline V gene has CDR1 SGHVS and CDR2 FQNEAQ. The CDR3 totals 18 residues. CDR3 sequence (DNA): TGTGCCAGCAGCTTAGGGACAGGGGGGAGAACGGGCAATCAGCCCCAGCATTTT. Protein sequence: CASSLGTGGRTGNQPQHF.

V and J are TRBV10-3 and TRBJ2-1; TRBD2 aligns across 12 bases. V trimming: 3 bases; J trimming: 7 bases; junction bases outside the gene matches: 4. The CDR3 length is 15 residues. The germline CDR1 and CDR2 sequences are ENHRY and SYGVKD. The CDR3 coding sequence is TGTGCCATCAGTGAATTAGGACTAGCGGGAAATGAGCAGTTCTTC. Encoded protein: CAISELGLAGNEQFF.

This chain links TRBV16 with TRBJ2-7; TRBD2 aligns across 15 bases. Germline V lookup: CDR1 KGHSY, CDR2 FQNENV. This CDR3 has 19 amino acids. V lost 1 base and J lost 1; bases outside the gene matches: 8. The CDR3 nucleotides are TGTGCCAGCAGCCAATATCGGGGACTAGCGGGAGGTTTATCCTACGAGCAGTACTTC. As protein: CASSQYRGLAGGLSYEQYF.